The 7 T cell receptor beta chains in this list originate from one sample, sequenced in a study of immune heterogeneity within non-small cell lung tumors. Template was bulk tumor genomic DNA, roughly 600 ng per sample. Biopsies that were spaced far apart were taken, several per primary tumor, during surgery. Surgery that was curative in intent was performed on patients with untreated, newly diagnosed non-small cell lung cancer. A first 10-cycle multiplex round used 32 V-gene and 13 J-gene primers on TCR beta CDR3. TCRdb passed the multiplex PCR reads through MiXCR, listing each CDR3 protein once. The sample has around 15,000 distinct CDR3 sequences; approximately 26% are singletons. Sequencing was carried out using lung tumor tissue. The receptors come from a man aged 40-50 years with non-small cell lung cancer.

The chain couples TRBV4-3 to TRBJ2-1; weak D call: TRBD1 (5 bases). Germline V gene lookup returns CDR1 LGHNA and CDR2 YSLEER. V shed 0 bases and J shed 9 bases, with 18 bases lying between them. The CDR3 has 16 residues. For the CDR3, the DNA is TGCGCCAGCAGCCAAGAGGTGAACCCGACGCAGGGTGAGCAGTTCTTC. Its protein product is CASSQEVNPTQGEQFF.

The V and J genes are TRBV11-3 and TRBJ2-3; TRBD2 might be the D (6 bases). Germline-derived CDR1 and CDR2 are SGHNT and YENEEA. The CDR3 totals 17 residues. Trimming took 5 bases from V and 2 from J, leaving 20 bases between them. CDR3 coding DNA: TGTGCCAGCAGCCGCCGCGTGGGGACTTATAACACAGATACGCAGTATTTT. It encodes CASSRRVGTYNTDTQYF.

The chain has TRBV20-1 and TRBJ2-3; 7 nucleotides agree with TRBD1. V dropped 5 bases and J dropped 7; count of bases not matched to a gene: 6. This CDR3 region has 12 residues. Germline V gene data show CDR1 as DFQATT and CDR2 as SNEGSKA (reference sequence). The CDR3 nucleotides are TGCAGTGCTCCCGACAGGGCCTATACGCAGTATTTT. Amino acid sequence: CSAPDRAYTQYF.

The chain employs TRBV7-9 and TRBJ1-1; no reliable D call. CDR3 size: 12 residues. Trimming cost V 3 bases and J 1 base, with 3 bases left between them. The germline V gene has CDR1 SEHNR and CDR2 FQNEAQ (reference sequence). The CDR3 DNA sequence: TGTGCCAGCAGCTTCTCGAACACTGAAGCTTTCTTT. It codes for CASSFSNTEAFF.

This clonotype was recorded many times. The CDR3 here is CASSYRRDSYNEQFF. The DNA for the CDR3 is TGTGCCAGCAGTTACAGGAGGGACTCCTACAATGAGCAGTTCTTC. The chain carries TRBV6-5 and TRBJ2-1; a possible D gene is TRBD2 (6 bases). This CDR3 is 15 amino acids long. Germline V CDR1 and CDR2: MNHEY, SVGAGI. Trimming pared 2 bases from V and 0 bases from J, leaving 8 bases between.

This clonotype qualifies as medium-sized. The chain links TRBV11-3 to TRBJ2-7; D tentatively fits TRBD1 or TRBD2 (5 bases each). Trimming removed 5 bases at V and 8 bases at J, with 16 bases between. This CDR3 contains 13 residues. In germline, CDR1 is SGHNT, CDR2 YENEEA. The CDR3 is CASSGDPGIKQYF. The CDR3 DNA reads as TGTGCCAGCAGCGGGGACCCGGGTATCAAGCAGTACTTC.

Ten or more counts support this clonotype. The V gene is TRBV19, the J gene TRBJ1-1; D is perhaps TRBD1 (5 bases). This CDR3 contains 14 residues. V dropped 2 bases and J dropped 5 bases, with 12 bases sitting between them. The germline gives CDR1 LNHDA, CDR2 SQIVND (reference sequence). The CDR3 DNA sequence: TGTGCCAGTAGTATACAGGGCGGTGGAACTGAAGCTTTCTTT. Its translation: CASSIQGGGTEAFF. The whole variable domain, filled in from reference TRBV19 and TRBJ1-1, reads DGGITQSPKYLFRKEGQNVTLSCEQNLNHDAMYWYRQDPGQGLRLIYYSQIVNDFQKGDIAEGYSVSREKKESFPLTVTSAQKNPTAFYLCASSIQGGGTEAFFGQGTRLTVV.